Below, 10 T cell receptor beta chains from the same sample are listed, as sequenced in a study of T cells in Graves' hyperthyroidism and ophthalmopathy (dated by TCRdb to about 2019). Libraries came from multiplex PCR. TCRdb shows the sequencer as Illumina HiSeq 2000. Amplification of TCR beta CDR3 regions was carried out from RNA transcripts. A first-round RT-PCR of the TCR CDR3 used the HTBI primer set with the Qiagen OneStep RT-PCR kit. TCRdb reprocessing: public reads trimmed at Q25 with fastp, clones called with MiXCR, in-frame beta chains kept. CDR3 protein sequences are deduplicated, and each keeps its most common genes and DNA. Across this sample there are around 540,000 distinct CDR3 sequences, with just over 45% seen only once. The leading ten clones occupy 8.2% of the sample. Material for sequencing was peripheral blood or thyroid tissue (not recorded which). Receptor source: a woman under 30 with Graves' hyperthyroidism. Donor details come from another sample of the same person, matched by shared clones.

This clonotype came up a few times. V is TRBV29-1 and J is TRBJ2-7; 14 positions agree with TRBD2. The end of the DNA aligns better with TRBJ2-1, so the J call may be wrong. The CDR3 consists of 13 residues. Germline CDR1 is SQVTM and CDR2 is ANQGSEA. The CDR3 DNA is TGCAGCGTTGTGGGACTAGCGGGAGTAGAGCAGTTCTTC. It translates to CSVVGLAGVEQFF.

This clonotype has only a few counts. This sequence joins TRBV19 and TRBJ1-2; D call uncertain. Per the germline V gene, CDR1 is LNHDA and CDR2 is SQIVND (reference sequence). The CDR3 length is 15 residues. V lost 5 bases to trimming and J lost 5 bases, with 18 bases between them. The CDR3 loop reads CASSPFKEVTYGYTF. The CDR3 DNA is TGTGCCAGTAGTCCCTTCAAGGAGGTAACTTATGGCTACACCTTC.

The chain employs TRBV25-1 and TRBJ1-1, with 12 bases fitting TRBD1. Per germline, CDR1 MGHDK and CDR2 SYGVNS. The CDR3 is made up of 16 amino acids. V lost 8 bases and J lost 3; bases outside the gene matches: 10. The CDR3 sequence is CASLVRDRGQDTEAFF. In DNA, the CDR3 is TGTGCCAGCTTAGTCCGGGACAGGGGGCAGGACACTGAAGCTTTCTTT.

V is TRBV12-3 or TRBV12-4 and J is TRBJ2-7; 9 bases fit TRBD1. Unmatched junction bases numbered 10, after V lost 1 base and J lost 3 bases. The CDR3 is 17 amino acids. The chain's CDR3 is CASSLVLQGASFYEQYF. CDR3 DNA: TGTGCCAGCAGTTTAGTGCTACAGGGGGCCTCTTTCTACGAGCAGTACTTC.

This clonotype showed up many times. The V gene is TRBV29-1, the J gene TRBJ2-5; 7 bases are shared with TRBD2. The CDR3 is 11 residues long. With V trimmed by 4 bases and J by 7 bases, 3 bases remained unmatched. Germline CDR1 is SQVTM and CDR2 is ANQGSEA. CDR3 sequence (DNA): TGCAGCGTTGGAGGGGAGGGGACCCAGTACTTC. Amino acid sequence: CSVGGEGTQYF.

Many counts were recorded for this clonotype. One end of the junction fails to match germline, which may point to a read error. This sequence joins TRBV7-9 and TRBJ2-7; D may match TRBD1 or TRBD2 (5 bases each). The germline V gene encodes CDR1 SEHNR and CDR2 FQNEAQ (reference sequence). This CDR3 spans 12 amino acids. As DNA, the CDR3 is TGCGCCAGCAGCTTGGGGGTCTACGAGCAGTACTTC. Translating gives CASSLGVYEQYF. The variable domain in full, completed from reference TRBV7-9 and TRBJ2-7, reads DTGVSQNPRHKITKRGQNVTFRCDPISEHNRLYWYRQTLGQGPEFLTYFQNEAQLEKSRLLSDRFSAERPKGSFSTLEIQRTEQGDSAMYLCASSLGVYEQYFGPGTRLTVT.

The J gene is TRBJ1-6, the V gene TRBV29-1, with D possibly being TRBD1 (5 bases). Germline V gene lookup returns CDR1 SQVTM and CDR2 ANQGSEA. The CDR3 spans 13 residues. Trimming stripped 3 bases from V and 10 bases from J, with 13 bases between. The CDR3 loop reads CSVDGQGGSPLHF. Here the CDR3 DNA reads TGCAGCGTTGATGGTCAGGGAGGCTCACCCCTCCACTTT. Variable domain in full (rest from reference TRBV29-1 and TRBJ1-6): SAVISQKPSRDICQRGTSLTIQCQVDSQVTMMFWYRQQPGQSLTLIATANQGSEATYESGFVIDKFPISRPNLTFSTLTVSNMSPEDSSIYLCSVDGQGGSPLHFGNGTRLTVT.

Only a few counts were recorded for this clonotype. V gene TRBV7-2 combines with J gene TRBJ1-2; D unclear. Trimming cost V 1 base and J 8 bases, with 14 bases left between them. From germline, CDR1 is SGHTA and CDR2 FQGNSA. The CDR3 is 14 amino acids. This CDR3 is CASSLETDMGGYTF. DNA for the CDR3: TGTGCCAGCAGCTTAGAAACCGACATGGGCGGCTACACCTTC.

This clonotype was detected only a few times. The V call is TRBV2, the J call TRBJ1-3; 8 positions agree with TRBD1. The germline V gene has CDR1 SNHLY and CDR2 FYNNEI. The CDR3 extends over 17 amino acids. V trimming: 2 bases; J trimming: 4 bases; junction bases outside the gene matches: 10. DNA of the CDR3: TGTGCCAGCAGTGAAATTCGGACAGGGATTCTAGGAAACACCATATATTTT. Translated: CASSEIRTGILGNTIYF. The full variable domain, its missing parts supplied by reference TRBV2 and TRBJ1-3, is EPEVTQTPSHQVTQMGQEVILRCVPISNHLYFYWYRQILGQKVEFLVSFYNNEISEKSEIFDDQFSVERPDGSNFTLKIRSTKLEDSAMYFCASSEIRTGILGNTIYFGEGSWLTVV.

V usage is TRBV19 and J usage is TRBJ1-1; 10 bases fit TRBD1. Germline V CDR1 and CDR2: LNHDA, SQIVND (reference sequence). The CDR3 covers 14 residues. Trimming removed 10 bases from V and 5 bases from J; junction bases left unmatched: 10. The CDR3 is CAIKEGQGWTEAFF. The CDR3 nucleotides read TGTGCCATCAAGGAGGGACAGGGGTGGACTGAAGCTTTCTTT.